Below are 32 T cell receptor beta chains sequenced from a single sample in a study of neurological immune-mediated disorders. TCRdb itself ran the 5' RACE reads through MiXCR, one entry per CDR3 protein. Among around 47,000 distinct CDR3 sequences listed, over 9.5% were seen once. The specimen was PBMCs. The receptors shown here come from a female donor in good health.

The sample holds many counts of this clonotype. This chain connects TRBV20-1 to TRBJ1-2; weak D call: TRBD1 (5 bases). This CDR3 has 16 amino acids. Germline CDR1 reads DFQATT; CDR2 reads SNEGSKA (reference sequence). Between the trimmed V and J ends, which lost 1 base and 2 bases, there was a span of 17 bases. The CDR3 protein is CSARGQAGYTNYGYTF. CDR3 DNA: TGCAGTGCTAGAGGCCAGGCAGGGTATACGAACTATGGCTACACCTTC.

This clonotype was detected many times. CDR3 sequence: CASSEVPGGGEKLFF. CDR3 bases: TGTGCCAGCAGTGAAGTTCCGGGGGGCGGTGAAAAACTGTTTTTT. This chain links TRBV2 with TRBJ1-4, with D perhaps matching TRBD1 (6 bases). The CDR3 runs to 15 residues. Germline CDR1 is SNHLY and CDR2 is FYNNEI. V was clipped by 1 base and J by 7 bases, with 13 bases between them.

In regard to this clonotype: The junction differs from germline at one of its ends, possibly a read error. The chain is built from TRBV11-2 and TRBJ2-7; D is ambiguous. CDR3 size: 12 residues. Germline V lookup: CDR1 SGHAT, CDR2 FQNNGV. DNA of the CDR3: TGTGCCAACAGCCTAAGCTCCTACGAGCAGTACTTC. Translation gives CANSLSSYEQYF.

The V gene is TRBV14, the J gene TRBJ2-3, with TRBD2 as a possible D gene (5 bases). Germline loops: CDR1 SGHDN, CDR2 FVKESK. V was clipped by 0 bases and J by 4 bases, with 8 bases between them. The CDR3 is made up of 14 amino acids. CDR3 sequence: CASSQDGIPDTQYF. The CDR3 nucleotides are TGTGCCAGCAGCCAAGACGGGATCCCAGATACGCAGTATTTT.

The sample holds many counts of this clonotype. V is TRBV5-1 and J is TRBJ2-3; no firm D call. The V end lost 3 bases, the J end lost 2 bases, and 13 bases lay between the germline ends. The CDR3 contains 15 residues. CDR1 is SGHRS and CDR2 is YFSETQ in the germline V gene. The CDR3 DNA is TGCGCCAGCAGCTCATCAACCAAAAACACAGATACGCAGTATTTT. Translating it yields CASSSSTKNTDTQYF.

This clonotype was detected ten times or more. The chain links TRBV29-1 to TRBJ2-7, with 10 bases identical to TRBD1. The CDR3 contains 14 residues. V gave up 3 bases and J gave up 6 bases; unmatched junction bases: 8. Germline CDR1 is SQVTM and CDR2 is ANQGSEA. Here the CDR3 reads CSVDFGRTGGEQYF. The DNA of the CDR3 is TGCAGCGTTGATTTTGGGAGGACAGGGGGCGAGCAGTACTTC.

This clonotype was picked up many times. The chain combines TRBV7-3 with TRBJ1-1; D gene unclear. Germline V CDR1 and CDR2: SGHTA, FQGTGA. The CDR3 consists of 15 residues. The germline V and J ends were trimmed by 3 bases and 0 bases, with 11 bases remaining between them. The CDR3 spells CASSFSGSVNTEAFF. For the CDR3, the DNA is TGTGCCAGCAGCTTCTCCGGGTCTGTGAACACTGAAGCTTTCTTT.

Many counts were recorded for this clonotype. The V gene is TRBV10-3, the J gene TRBJ2-1; a weak D match, TRBD1 (6 bases). Trimming shortened V by 5 bases and J by 0 bases, and 8 bases separated the two germline ends. This CDR3 has 14 amino acids. CDR1 is ENHRY, CDR2 SYGVKD, per germline. The CDR3, as DNA: TGTGCCATCAGTCAAGGGGGCTCCTACAATGAGCAGTTCTTC. Amino acids: CAISQGGSYNEQFF.

This clonotype came up many times. The chain combines TRBV29-1 with TRBJ2-1, with 9 bases fitting TRBD2. The V and J ends lost 0 bases and 5 bases, in that order; junction bases with no gene match: 11. The CDR3 sequence is 17 residues long. The germline CDR1 and CDR2 sequences are SQVTM and ANQGSEA. In DNA form, the CDR3 reads TGCAGCGTTGAAGATCTACGGGGTAGCGGGAGTAACAATGAGCAGTTCTTC. Translated, it gives CSVEDLRGSGSNNEQFF.

In this sample, this clonotype turned up many times. J is TRBJ2-7 and V is TRBV12-3 or TRBV12-4; the match to TRBD1 covers 7 bases. Trimming cost V 6 bases and J 3 bases; bases outside gene matches: 20. The CDR3 contains 18 residues. For the CDR3, the DNA is TGTGCCAGCAGCTCGGACGCCAAGACAGGGAGTGGGTTCTACGAGCAGTACTTC. Its protein is CASSSDAKTGSGFYEQYF.

On this clonotype: One end of the junction does not line up with germline, which may come from a read error. The V call is TRBV5-1, the J call TRBJ2-1; D ambiguous. The CDR3 consists of 13 residues. Per germline, CDR1 SGHRS and CDR2 YFSETQ. The CDR3 sequence: CASSLAQANEHFF. CDR3 in DNA: TGCGCCAGCAGCTTAGCCCAGGCGAATGAGCACTTCTTC.

Ten or more counts support this clonotype. The chain links TRBV5-5 to TRBJ1-4; D is possibly TRBD1 (5 bases). V was cut by 0 bases and J by 4 bases, with 10 bases left in between. Germline V gene data show CDR1 as SGHKS and CDR2 as YYEKEE (reference sequence). This CDR3 region has 15 residues. The CDR3 region is CASSLGGQLNEKLFF. The CDR3 DNA is TGTGCCAGCAGCTTGGGCGGACAACTTAATGAAAAACTGTTTTTT.

This clonotype was counted at least ten times. The rearrangement uses TRBV29-1 and TRBJ2-2; 8 bases match TRBD2. The CDR3 is 13 amino acids. CDR1 is SQVTM, CDR2 ANQGSEA, per germline. With V trimmed by 8 bases and J by 3 bases, 5 bases remained unmatched. CDR3 coding DNA: TGCAGCCTGAGGCGGGAGGACACCGGGGAGCTGTTTTTT. Translating gives CSLRREDTGELFF.

This clonotype was seen many times. The V call is TRBV9, the J call TRBJ1-1; D perhaps matches TRBD1 (6 bases). The V and J ends lost 0 bases and 4 bases respectively, with 13 bases between them. The V gene's germline CDR1 is SGDLS and CDR2 YYNGEE. The CDR3 runs to 15 residues. Written as DNA, the CDR3 is TGTGCCAGCAGCGTAGCCACGGGGGCCGGCACTGAAGCTTTCTTT. Translation: CASSVATGAGTEAFF.

This clonotype was seen ten or more times. V usage is TRBV30 and J usage is TRBJ2-1; D gene uncertain. Germline V gene data show CDR1 as GTSNPN and CDR2 as SVGIG (reference sequence). Trimming shortened V by 1 base and J by 7 bases, and 5 bases separated the two germline ends. The CDR3 covers 11 residues. The CDR3: CAWSDGNEQFF. In DNA form, the CDR3 reads TGTGCCTGGAGTGATGGAAATGAGCAGTTCTTC.

The sample holds many counts of this clonotype. V usage is TRBV5-1 and J usage is TRBJ2-3; 8 bases are a match to TRBD2. Per the germline V gene, CDR1 is SGHRS and CDR2 is YFSETQ. Trimming removed 4 bases from V and 4 bases from J; junction bases left unmatched: 5. This CDR3 spans 14 amino acids. CDR3 loop: CASSPSAGADTQYF. CDR3 sequence (DNA): TGCGCCAGCAGCCCATCAGCGGGAGCAGATACGCAGTATTTT.

The chain combines TRBV7-9 with TRBJ2-5; D not certain. The CDR3 contains 12 residues. The germline CDR1 and CDR2 sequences are SEHNR and FQNEAQ (reference sequence). With 5 bases removed from V and 5 bases from J, the gap between germline ends came to 9 bases. The CDR3 loop is CASSLLGETQYF. In DNA, the CDR3 is TGTGCCAGCAGCCTTCTCGGGGAGACCCAGTACTTC.

This clonotype was found many times. The germline gene is not matched at one end of the junction; a read error may be the cause. The J gene is TRBJ2-1, the V gene TRBV5-6; a possible D gene is TRBD1 (6 bases). Per germline, CDR1 SGHDT and CDR2 YYEEEE. CDR3 length: 11 amino acids. In DNA, the CDR3 is TGTGCCAGCAGCAGCAGGGACACCGGAATCTTC. Amino acid sequence: CASSSRDTGIF. The complete variable domain, with remaining parts taken from reference TRBV5-6 and TRBJ2-1, reads DAGVTQSPTHLIKTRGQQVTLRCSPKSGHDTVSWYQQALGQGPQFIFQYYEEEERQRGNFPDRFSGHQFPNYSSELNVNALLLGDSALYLCASSSRDTGIFGPGTRLTVL.

The sample holds many counts of this clonotype. A junction boundary mismatches the germline segment, possibly from a read error. The chain carries TRBV5-6 and TRBJ2-7; TRBD1 aligns across 9 bases. From germline, CDR1 is SGHDT and CDR2 YYEEEE. This CDR3 is built from 16 residues. CDR3 in amino acids: CASSLALGQGLYEQYF. CDR3 DNA: TGTGCCAGCAGTTTGGCCCTTGGACAGGGGTTATACGAGCAGTACTTC.

The chain employs TRBV14 and TRBJ2-1; 8 bases fit TRBD2. CDR1 is SGHDN, CDR2 FVKESK, per germline. Trimming took 1 base from V and 8 from J; bases not matched to a gene: 10. CDR3 length equals 16 residues. The CDR3 sequence is CASSQAGSGSSYEQFF. DNA for the CDR3: TGTGCCAGCAGCCAAGCGGGGAGCGGGAGCTCCTATGAGCAGTTCTTC.

This clonotype was recorded at least ten times. The chain is built from TRBV6-5 and TRBJ1-1; D is perhaps TRBD1 (5 bases). The germline V gene encodes CDR1 MNHEY and CDR2 SVGAGI. The V gene lost 4 bases and the J gene lost 3 bases, with 15 bases spanning the gap. The CDR3 spans 15 residues. DNA for the CDR3: TGTGCCAGCAGTTTCCAGGGTTTTGGGGACACTGAAGCTTTCTTT. Translation gives CASSFQGFGDTEAFF.

This clonotype was picked up many times. The chain combines TRBV7-6 with TRBJ2-2; 7 bases fit TRBD2. The CDR3 sequence is 15 residues long. After removal of 3 bases from V and 5 bases from J, the junction contained 6 bases not matched to a gene. CDR1 and CDR2 from the germline V gene are SGHVS and FNYEAQ. CDR3 DNA: TGTGCCAGCAGCTTTCGGGAGCGGGGAACCGGGGAGCTGTTTTTT. As protein: CASSFRERGTGELFF.

In the case of this clonotype: A read error may produce the germline difference seen at one junction end. This chain links TRBV12-3 or TRBV12-4 with TRBJ1-2; D gene uncertain. This CDR3 is 13 amino acids long. The CDR3 DNA sequence: TGTGCTAGCACCTCTGGGAGACCCTATGGCTACTCCTTC. This translates into CASTSGRPYGYSF.

This CDR3 is CASYDSNNEQFF. The CDR3 DNA reads TGCGCCAGCTACGACAGTAACAATGAGCAGTTCTTC. The V call is TRBV5-1, the J call TRBJ2-1; TRBD1 is a possible D gene (5 bases). The ends were cut back, 7 bases at V and 5 bases at J, with 10 bases in the middle. The CDR3 is 12 residues long. Looked up from germline, CDR1 is SGHRS and CDR2 is YFSETQ.

In this sample, this clonotype turned up many times. The chain has TRBV7-8 and TRBJ2-7; no clear D. The CDR3 has 16 amino acids. The germline CDR1 and CDR2 sequences are SGHVS and FQNEAQ. V was clipped by 2 bases and J by 0 bases, with 14 bases between them. This CDR3 reads CASSLMGSRSSYEQYF. The CDR3 DNA sequence: TGTGCCAGCAGCTTAATGGGGTCGCGGAGCTCCTACGAGCAGTACTTC.

In this sample, this clonotype turned up many times. This sequence joins TRBV5-6 and TRBJ1-2, with D possibly matching TRBD1 (5 bases). CDR1 and CDR2 from the germline V gene are SGHDT and YYEEEE. This CDR3 comprises 13 residues. Trimming took off 1 base at V and 6 bases at J, with 10 bases between the two ends. CDR3 nucleotide sequence: TGTGCCAGCAGCTTGACAGGAGTTCATGGCTACACCTTC. This gives the protein CASSLTGVHGYTF.

This clonotype was counted between two and nine times. The rearrangement joins TRBV3-1 to TRBJ2-3, with a tentative D call TRBD2 (5 bases). CDR3 length: 15 amino acids. Trimming shortened V by 0 bases and J by 3 bases, and 10 bases separated the two germline ends. Germline-derived CDR1 and CDR2 are LGHDT and YNNKEL (reference sequence). CDR3 bases: TGTGCCAGCAGCCAAGAGGCGGACTTGACAGATACGCAGTATTTT. It is translated as CASSQEADLTDTQYF.

The rearrangement joins TRBV6-6 to TRBJ1-3; 7 nucleotides agree with TRBD1. CDR1 MNHNY and CDR2 SVGAGI come from the germline V gene (reference sequence). V shed 0 bases and J 2 bases; nucleotides not matched to a gene: 4. The CDR3 sequence is 16 residues long. As DNA, the CDR3 is TGTGCCAGCAGTTACTCGGGGCAGGGGGCTGGAAACACCATATATTTT. It codes for CASSYSGQGAGNTIYF.

Comment on this clonotype: Likely a read error: the CDR3 ends without its conserved phenylalanine or tryptophan. The chain couples TRBV6-5 to TRBJ2-3, with D maybe TRBD1 (6 bases). Germline assignment: CDR1 MNHEY and CDR2 SVGAGI. The CDR3 length is 16 residues. CDR3 DNA sequence: TGTGCCACCAGTTACAGGTACAGGGTAGGAACAGATACGCAGTATTTG. Its translation: CATSYRYRVGTDTQYL.

The rearrangement joins TRBV18 to TRBJ2-7; D is unresolved. V lost 3 bases, J lost 6 bases, and 15 bases lay in between. The CDR3 loop spans 14 amino acids. Germline V gives CDR1 KGHSH, CDR2 LQKENI. The DNA for the CDR3 is TGTGCCAGCTCACCTTCGGGTCCGCCGGGCGAGCAGTACTTC. Encoded protein: CASSPSGPPGEQYF.

This chain uses TRBV20-1 with TRBJ2-1; 8 bases are a match to TRBD2. V lost 3 bases, J lost 7 bases, and 5 bases stayed unmatched. Germline lookup yields CDR1 DFQATT and CDR2 SNEGSKA (reference sequence). The CDR3 runs 13 residues. The CDR3 sequence is CSARTGGLNEQFF. CDR3 DNA sequence: TGCAGTGCTAGGACGGGGGGGCTTAATGAGCAGTTCTTC.

The table lists this clonotype with many counts. The rearrangement links TRBV12-3 or TRBV12-4 to TRBJ2-3, with unresolved D. With 6 bases removed from V and 2 bases from J, the gap between germline ends came to 12 bases. This CDR3 region has 14 residues. The CDR3 region is CASRLGSYTDTQYF. In nucleotides, the CDR3 is TGTGCCAGCAGGCTAGGCTCCTACACAGATACGCAGTATTTT.